This T cell receptor beta chain was profiled in a study of post-analysis software for immune sequencing data. Across the whole study: The patients showed relapsing-remitting, secondary progressive and progressive-relapsing multiple sclerosis courses.

Unique molecular identifiers tagged the TCR beta cDNA libraries. One entry per CDR3 protein results from TCRdb running MiXCR on the PCR reads. This table has roughly 800,000 distinct CDR3 sequences, 30% appearing once. This clonotype was picked up a small number of times. The antigen is not known. Study results and limitations: The study found significantly lower normalized Chao1 diversity in multiple sclerosis patients than in controls. Strong co-clustering by F measure was seen for same-batch samples.

What was sequenced was blood. The source of this sequence is a girl aged 5 to 17 with multiple sclerosis.

Here the CDR3 reads CSATLFEGPNYEQYF. The CDR3, as DNA: TGCAGTGCCACCCTTTTCGAGGGCCCCAACTACGAGCAGTACTTC. J is TRBJ2-7 and V is TRBV20-1, with D maybe TRBD2 (5 bases). Trimming cost V 6 bases and J 3 bases, with 21 bases left between them. CDR3 length: 15 amino acids. CDR1 and CDR2 (germline): DFQATT, SNEGSKA (reference sequence).